The clone carrying this TCR beta chain was seen ten or more times. Using unique molecular identifiers, the investigators prepared the TCRbeta library. TCRdb used MiXCR to reprocess the PCR reads, holding one entry per CDR3 protein. The sample has hundreds of thousands of distinct CDR3 sequences; about 12% are singletons. The sample comes from a study of T-cell reconstitution after alpha-beta-depleted transplantation in children. The CDR3 extends over 13 amino acids. The V end was cut by 2 bases, the J end by 6 bases, with 8 bases between. Germline-derived CDR1 and CDR2 are MNHEY and SVGAGI. This chain connects TRBV6-5 to TRBJ2-1, with D maybe TRBD2 (6 bases). This clonotype was sampled from a girl aged 2 to 9 with congenital amegakaryocytic thrombocytopenia, due to receive a stem cell transplant. The specimen comprised PBMCs, sampled before TCRalphabeta/CD19-depleted stem cell transplant. CDR3 nucleotide sequence: TGTGCCAGCAGTTACCGGGGAGGCAATGAGCAGTTCTTC. It specifies CASSYRGGNEQFF.